What follows is one T cell receptor (beta chain) and its context. This specimen belongs to a study of shared clonotypes between healthy human individuals. Germline V gives CDR1 SNHLY, CDR2 FYNNEI. V lost 6 bases and J lost 4, with 15 bases in between. The CDR3 extends over 14 amino acids. Clones were sequenced by immunoSEQ multiplex PCR, and TCRdb holds only the in-frame ones, with some missing. The sample lists more than 2,000,000 clones; around 94% were seen once. The TCR comes from a man between 18 and 35 years old in good health. The sequencing input was naive CD4+ T cells sorted from blood. Subset denoted: CD45RA+ positively selected. The chain combines TRBV2 with TRBJ1-1; D is unclear. CDR3 coding DNA: TGTGCCAGCAGAGGCGCCAAAGGGAGCACTGAAGCTTTCTTT. Translating it yields CASRGAKGSTEAFF.